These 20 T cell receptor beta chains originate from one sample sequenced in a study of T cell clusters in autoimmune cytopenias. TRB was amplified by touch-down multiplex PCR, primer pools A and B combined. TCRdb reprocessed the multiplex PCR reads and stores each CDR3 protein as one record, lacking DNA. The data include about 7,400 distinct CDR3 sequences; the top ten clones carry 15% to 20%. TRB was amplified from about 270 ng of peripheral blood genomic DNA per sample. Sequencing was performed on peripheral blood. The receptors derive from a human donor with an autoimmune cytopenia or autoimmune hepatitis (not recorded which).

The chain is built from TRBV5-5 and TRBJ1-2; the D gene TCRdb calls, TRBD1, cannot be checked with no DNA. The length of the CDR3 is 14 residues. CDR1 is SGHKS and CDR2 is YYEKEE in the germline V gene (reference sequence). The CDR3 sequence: CASSLAGVGYGYTF.

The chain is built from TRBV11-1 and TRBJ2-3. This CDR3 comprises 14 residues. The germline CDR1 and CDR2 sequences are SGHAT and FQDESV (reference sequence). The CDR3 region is CASSLANSRDTQYF.

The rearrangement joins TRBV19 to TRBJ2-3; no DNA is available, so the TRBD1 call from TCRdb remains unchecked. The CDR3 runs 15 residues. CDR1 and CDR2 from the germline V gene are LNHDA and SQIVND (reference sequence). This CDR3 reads CASSTRGRTLDTQYF.

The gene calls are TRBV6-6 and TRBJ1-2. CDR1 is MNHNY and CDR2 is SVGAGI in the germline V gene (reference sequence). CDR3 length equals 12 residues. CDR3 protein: CASRGFGYGYTF.

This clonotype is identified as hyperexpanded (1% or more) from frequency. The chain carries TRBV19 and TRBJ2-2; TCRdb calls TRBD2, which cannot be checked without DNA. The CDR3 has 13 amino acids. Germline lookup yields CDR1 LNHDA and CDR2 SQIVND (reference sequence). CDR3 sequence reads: CAGGFHYTGELFF.

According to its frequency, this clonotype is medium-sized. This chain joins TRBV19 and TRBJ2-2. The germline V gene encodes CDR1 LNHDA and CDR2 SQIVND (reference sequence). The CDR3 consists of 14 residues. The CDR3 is CASSRREFTGELFF.

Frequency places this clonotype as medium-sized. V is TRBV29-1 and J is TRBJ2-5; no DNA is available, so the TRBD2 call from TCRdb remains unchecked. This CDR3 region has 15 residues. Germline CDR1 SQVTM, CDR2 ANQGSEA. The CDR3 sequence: CSVGGGVGFAETQYF.

CDR3 protein: CASSTGGRVGGYTF. V and J are TRBV5-6 and TRBJ1-2. CDR3 length equals 14 residues. CDR1 and CDR2 (germline): SGHDT, YYEEEE.

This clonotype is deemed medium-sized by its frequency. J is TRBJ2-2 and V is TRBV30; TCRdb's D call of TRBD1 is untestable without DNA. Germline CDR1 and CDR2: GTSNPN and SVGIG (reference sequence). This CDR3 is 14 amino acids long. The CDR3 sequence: CAWRRTGTTGELFF. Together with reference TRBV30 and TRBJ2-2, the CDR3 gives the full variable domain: SQTIHQWPATLVQPVGSPLSLECTVEGTSNPNLYWYRQAAGRGLQLLFYSVGIGQISSEVPQNLSASRPQDRQFILSSKKLLLSDSGFYLCAWRRTGTTGELFFGEGSRLTVL.

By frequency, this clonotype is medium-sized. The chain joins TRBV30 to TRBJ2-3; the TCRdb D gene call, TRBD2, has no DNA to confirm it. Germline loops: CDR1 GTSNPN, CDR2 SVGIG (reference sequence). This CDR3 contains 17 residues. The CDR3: CAWSVTRAGGMTDTQYF.

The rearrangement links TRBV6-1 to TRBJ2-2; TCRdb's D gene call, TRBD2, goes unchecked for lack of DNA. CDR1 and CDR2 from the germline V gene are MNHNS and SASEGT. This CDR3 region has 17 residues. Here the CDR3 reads CASSEEWSGSLTGELFF.

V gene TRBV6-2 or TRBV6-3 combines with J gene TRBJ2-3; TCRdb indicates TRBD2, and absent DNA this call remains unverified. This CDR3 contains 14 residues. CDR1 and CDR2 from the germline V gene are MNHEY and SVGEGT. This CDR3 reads CASRLAGGPDTQYF.

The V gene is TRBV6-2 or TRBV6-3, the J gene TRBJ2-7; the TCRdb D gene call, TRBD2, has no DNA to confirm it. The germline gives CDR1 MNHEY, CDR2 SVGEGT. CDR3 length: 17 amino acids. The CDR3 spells CASSLRLAGGSSGEQYF.

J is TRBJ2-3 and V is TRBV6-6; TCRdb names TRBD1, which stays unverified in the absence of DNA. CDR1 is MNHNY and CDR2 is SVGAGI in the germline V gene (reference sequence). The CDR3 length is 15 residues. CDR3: CASSRQGTGSDTQYF.

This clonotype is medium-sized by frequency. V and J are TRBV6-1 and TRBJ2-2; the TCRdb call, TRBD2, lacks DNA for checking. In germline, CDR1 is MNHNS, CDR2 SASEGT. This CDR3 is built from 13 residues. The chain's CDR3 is CASSEPTALELFF.

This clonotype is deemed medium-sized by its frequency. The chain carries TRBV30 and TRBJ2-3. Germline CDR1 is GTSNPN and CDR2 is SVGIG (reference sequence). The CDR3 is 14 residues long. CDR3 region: CAWSRGTSTDTQYF. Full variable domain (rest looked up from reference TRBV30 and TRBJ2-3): SQTIHQWPATLVQPVGSPLSLECTVEGTSNPNLYWYRQAAGRGLQLLFYSVGIGQISSEVPQNLSASRPQDRQFILSSKKLLLSDSGFYLCAWSRGTSTDTQYFGPGTRLTVL.

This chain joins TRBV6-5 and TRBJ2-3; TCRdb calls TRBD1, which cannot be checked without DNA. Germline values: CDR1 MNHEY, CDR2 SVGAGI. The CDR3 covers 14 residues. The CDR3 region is CASTRTGGTDTQYF.

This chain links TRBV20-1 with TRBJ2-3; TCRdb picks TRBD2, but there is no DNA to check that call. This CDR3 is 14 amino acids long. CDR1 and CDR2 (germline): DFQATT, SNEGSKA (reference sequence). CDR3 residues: CSATRPAGTDTQYF.

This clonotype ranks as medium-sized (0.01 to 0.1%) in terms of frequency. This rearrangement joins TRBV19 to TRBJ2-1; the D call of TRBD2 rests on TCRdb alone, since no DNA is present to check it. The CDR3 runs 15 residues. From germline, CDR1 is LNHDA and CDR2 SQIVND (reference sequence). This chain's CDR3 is CASSMRAGGGNEQFF.

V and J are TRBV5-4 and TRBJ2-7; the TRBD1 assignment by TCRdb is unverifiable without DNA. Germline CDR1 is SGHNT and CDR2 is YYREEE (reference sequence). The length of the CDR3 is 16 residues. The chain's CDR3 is CASSLAGGIESYEQYF. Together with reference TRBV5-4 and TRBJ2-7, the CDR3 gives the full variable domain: ETGVTQSPTHLIKTRGQQVTLRCSSQSGHNTVSWYQQALGQGPQFIFQYYREEENGRGNFPPRFSGLQFPNYSSELNVNALELDDSALYLCASSLAGGIESYEQYFGPGTRLTVT.